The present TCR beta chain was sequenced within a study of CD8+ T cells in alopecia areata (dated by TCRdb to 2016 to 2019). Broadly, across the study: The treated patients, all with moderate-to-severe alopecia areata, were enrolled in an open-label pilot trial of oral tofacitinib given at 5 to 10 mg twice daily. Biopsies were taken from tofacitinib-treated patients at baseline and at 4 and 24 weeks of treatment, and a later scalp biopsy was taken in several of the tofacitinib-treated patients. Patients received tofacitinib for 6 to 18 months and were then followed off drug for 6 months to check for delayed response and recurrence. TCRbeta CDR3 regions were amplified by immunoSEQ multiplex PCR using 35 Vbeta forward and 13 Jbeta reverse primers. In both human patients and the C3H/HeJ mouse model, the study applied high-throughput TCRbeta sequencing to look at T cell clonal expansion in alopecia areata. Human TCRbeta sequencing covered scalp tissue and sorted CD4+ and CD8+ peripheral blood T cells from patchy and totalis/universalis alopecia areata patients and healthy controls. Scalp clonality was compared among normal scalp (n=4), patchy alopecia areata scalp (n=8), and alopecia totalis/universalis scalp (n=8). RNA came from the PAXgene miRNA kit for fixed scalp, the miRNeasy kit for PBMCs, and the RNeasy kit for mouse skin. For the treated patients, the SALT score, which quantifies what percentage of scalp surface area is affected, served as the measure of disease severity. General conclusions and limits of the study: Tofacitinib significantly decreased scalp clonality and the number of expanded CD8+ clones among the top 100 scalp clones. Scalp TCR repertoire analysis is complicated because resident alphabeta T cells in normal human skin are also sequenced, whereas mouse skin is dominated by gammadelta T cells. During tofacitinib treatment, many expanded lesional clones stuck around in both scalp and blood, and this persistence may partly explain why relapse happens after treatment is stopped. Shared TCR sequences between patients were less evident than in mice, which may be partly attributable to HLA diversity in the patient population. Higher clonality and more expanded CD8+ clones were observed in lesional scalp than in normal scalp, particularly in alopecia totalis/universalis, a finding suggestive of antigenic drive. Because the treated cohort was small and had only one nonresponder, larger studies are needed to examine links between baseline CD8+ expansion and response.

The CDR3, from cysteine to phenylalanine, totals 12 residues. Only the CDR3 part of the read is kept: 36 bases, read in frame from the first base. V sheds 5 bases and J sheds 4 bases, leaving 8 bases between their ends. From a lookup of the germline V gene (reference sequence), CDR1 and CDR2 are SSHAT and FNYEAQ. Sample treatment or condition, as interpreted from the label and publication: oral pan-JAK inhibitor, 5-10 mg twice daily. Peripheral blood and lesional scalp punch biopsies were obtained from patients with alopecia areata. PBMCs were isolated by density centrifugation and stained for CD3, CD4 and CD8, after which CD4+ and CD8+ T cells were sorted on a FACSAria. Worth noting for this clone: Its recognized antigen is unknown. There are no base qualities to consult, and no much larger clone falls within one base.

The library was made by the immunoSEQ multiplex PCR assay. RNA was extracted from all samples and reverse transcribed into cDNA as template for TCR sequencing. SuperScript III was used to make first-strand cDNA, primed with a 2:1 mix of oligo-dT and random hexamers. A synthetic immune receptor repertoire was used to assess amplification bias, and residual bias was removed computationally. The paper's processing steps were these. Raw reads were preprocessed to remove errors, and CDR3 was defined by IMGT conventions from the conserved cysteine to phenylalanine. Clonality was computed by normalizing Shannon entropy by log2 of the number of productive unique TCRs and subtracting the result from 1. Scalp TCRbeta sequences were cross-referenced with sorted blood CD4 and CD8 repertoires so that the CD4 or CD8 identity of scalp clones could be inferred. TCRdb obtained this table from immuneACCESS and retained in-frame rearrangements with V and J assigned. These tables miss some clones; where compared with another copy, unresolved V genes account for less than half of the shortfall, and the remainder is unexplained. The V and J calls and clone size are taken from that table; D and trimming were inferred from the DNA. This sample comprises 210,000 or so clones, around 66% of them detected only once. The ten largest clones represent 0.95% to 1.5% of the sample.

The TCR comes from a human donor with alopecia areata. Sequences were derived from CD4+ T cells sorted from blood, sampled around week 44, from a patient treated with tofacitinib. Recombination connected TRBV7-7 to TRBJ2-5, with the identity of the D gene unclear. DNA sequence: TGTGCCAGCAGCGACCCCGGAGAGACCCAGTACTTC. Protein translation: CASSDPGETQYF.